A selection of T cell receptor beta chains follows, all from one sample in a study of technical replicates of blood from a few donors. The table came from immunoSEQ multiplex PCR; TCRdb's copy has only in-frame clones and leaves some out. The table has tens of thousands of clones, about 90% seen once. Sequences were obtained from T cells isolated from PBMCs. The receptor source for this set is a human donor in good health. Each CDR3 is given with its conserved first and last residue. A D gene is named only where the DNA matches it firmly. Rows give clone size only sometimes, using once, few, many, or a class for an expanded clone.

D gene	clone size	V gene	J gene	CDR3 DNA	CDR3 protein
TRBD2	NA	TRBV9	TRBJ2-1	TGTGCCAGCAGCCCAAGTAGAAATAGTCCTAGCGGGAGGGCGGATGAGCAGTTCTTC	CASSPSRNSPSGRADEQFF
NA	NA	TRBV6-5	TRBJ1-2	TGTGCCAGCAGTTACTCGATTCGAGGAGCTAACTATGGCTACACCTTC	CASSYSIRGANYGYTF
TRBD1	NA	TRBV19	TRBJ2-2	TGTGCCAGTCGATGGGGACAGGGGGCGGGTAACGGGGAGCTGTTTTTT	CASRWGQGAGNGELFF
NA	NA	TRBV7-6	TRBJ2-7	TGTGCCAGCAGCTTAAAGGCCAGCGGAGCCTACGAGCAGTACTTC	CASSLKASGAYEQYF
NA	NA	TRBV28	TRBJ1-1	TGTGCCAGCAGCCCAACACAGGGCTCAGAAGCTTTCTTT	CASSPTQGSEAFF
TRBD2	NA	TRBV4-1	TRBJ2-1	TGCGCCAGCAGCCAGCAATCTAGCGGGAGCTCCTACAATGAGCAGTTCTTC	CASSQQSSGSSYNEQFF
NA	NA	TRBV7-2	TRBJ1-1	TGTGCCAGCAGCGGAGAAGGGGGGCAGCGGGAAGAAGCTTTCTTT	CASSGEGGQREEAFF
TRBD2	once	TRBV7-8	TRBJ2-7	TGTGCCAGCAGCTTACCCGGGACTAGCGGGAGATCCGAGCAGTACTTC	CASSLPGTSGRSEQYF
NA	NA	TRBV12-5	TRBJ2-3	TGTGCTACCATCCCCCAGGGGATAGATACGCAGTATTTT	CATIPQGIDTQYF
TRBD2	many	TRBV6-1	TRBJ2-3	TGTGCCAGCAGTGAACTAGCGGGAGGGCCAGATACGCAGTATTTT	CASSELAGGPDTQYF
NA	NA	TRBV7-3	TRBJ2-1	TGTGCCAGCAGCTCCGGGATCGCGCCTACCTACAATGAGCAGTTCTTC	CASSSGIAPTYNEQFF
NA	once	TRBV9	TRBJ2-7	TGTGCCAGCAGCGTAGAGGGTAGCGGAAGCTCCTACGAGCAGTACTTC	CASSVEGSGSSYEQYF
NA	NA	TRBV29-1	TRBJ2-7	TGCAGCGCCCGTGGCGGTTACGGTTACGAGCAGTACTTC	CSARGGYGYEQYF
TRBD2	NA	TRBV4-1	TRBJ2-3	TGCGCCAGCAGCCACGGAACTAGGACTAGCTTCACAGATACGCAGTATTTT	CASSHGTRTSFTDTQYF
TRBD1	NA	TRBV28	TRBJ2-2	TGTGCCAGCAGCTCCGGGACAGGGGATGTCGGGGAGCTGTTTTTT	CASSSGTGDVGELFF
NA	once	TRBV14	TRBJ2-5	TGTGCCAGCAGCCCCTGGACAGAGCAAGAGACCCAGTACTTC	CASSPWTEQETQYF
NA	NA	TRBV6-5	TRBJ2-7	TGTGCCAGCAGTTATAAGTTCAGCGGGCACTACGAGCAGTACTTC	CASSYKFSGHYEQYF
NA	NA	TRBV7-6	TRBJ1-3	TGTGCCAGCAGCATAACCCGTGGGGGCACTGGAAACACCATATATTTT	CASSITRGGTGNTIYF
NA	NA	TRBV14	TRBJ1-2	TGTGCCAGCAGCCCCACTTTGAACGTTAACTATGGCTACACCTTC	CASSPTLNVNYGYTF
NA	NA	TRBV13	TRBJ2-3	TGTGCCAGCAGCTTAGCAGTGTTAGGGACTGGAGGGGATACGCAGTATTTT	CASSLAVLGTGGDTQYF
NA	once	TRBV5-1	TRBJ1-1	TGCGCCAGCAGCTCTTACAGGGCCAGCACTGAAGCTTTCTTT	CASSSYRASTEAFF
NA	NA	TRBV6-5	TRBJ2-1	TGTGCCAGCAGTCTAGCGACTTACAATGAGCAGTTCTTC	CASSLATYNEQFF
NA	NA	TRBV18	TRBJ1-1	TGTGCCAGCTCCCCCAGGGGGAACACTGAAGCTTTCTTT	CASSPRGNTEAFF
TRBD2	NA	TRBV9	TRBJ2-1	TGTGCCAGCAGCGTGGTTGGGGGGGATGGTGAGCAGTTCTTC	CASSVVGGDGEQFF
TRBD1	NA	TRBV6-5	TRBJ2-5	TGTGCCAGCACTCCGACAGGGGGAACCCAAGAGACCCAGTACTTC	CASTPTGGTQETQYF
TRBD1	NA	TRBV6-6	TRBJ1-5	TGTGCCAGCACCGAAGAAGGGGGCTTTAGTCAGCCCCAGCATTTT	CASTEEGGFSQPQHF
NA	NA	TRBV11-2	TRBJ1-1	TGTGCCACCCAGCGGGGGAACACTGAAGCTTTCTTT	CATQRGNTEAFF
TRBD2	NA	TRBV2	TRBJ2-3	TGTGCCAGCATTCTCTGGCCTAGCGGGAGCGGGTCAGATACGCAGTATTTT	CASILWPSGSGSDTQYF
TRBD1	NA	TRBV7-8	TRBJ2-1	TGTGCCAGCAGCCCAAGCCTGACAGGGGGCTCCTACAATGAGCAGTTCTTC	CASSPSLTGGSYNEQFF
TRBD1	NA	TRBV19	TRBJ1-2	TGTGCCAGTAGTACTACGGGACAGGGATATGGCTACACCTTC	CASSTTGQGYGYTF
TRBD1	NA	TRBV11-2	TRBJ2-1	TGTGCCAGCAGCGACAGGGGACAGAGCTCCTACAATGAGCAGTTCTTC	CASSDRGQSSYNEQFF
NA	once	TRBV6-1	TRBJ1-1	TGTGCCAGCAGTCAAAGCTCACAGAAGACTGAAGCTTTCTTT	CASSQSSQKTEAFF
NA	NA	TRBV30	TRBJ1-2	TGTGCCTGGAGTACCCTGGGGGGTAGGAACTATGGCTACACCTTC	CAWSTLGGRNYGYTF
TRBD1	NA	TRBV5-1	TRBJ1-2	TGCGCCAGCAGCTTGGGAGGGGCAGGGGGCCAGGACTATGGCTACACCTTC	CASSLGGAGGQDYGYTF
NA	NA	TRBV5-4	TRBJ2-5	TGTGCCACTAAAACAGGGTCGGGGCAAGAGACCCAGTACTTC	CATKTGSGQETQYF
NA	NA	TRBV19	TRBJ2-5	TGTGCCAGTAGTATTTCTCCGGGAGTACGAGAGACCCAGTACTTC	CASSISPGVRETQYF